This T cell receptor beta chain was sequenced for a study of CD8 T cells in Susac syndrome. The CDR3 loop spans 15 amino acids. V trimming: 6 bases; J trimming: 6 bases; junction bases outside the gene matches: 13. Per the germline V gene, CDR1 is MGHDK and CDR2 is SYGVNS. cDNA came from around 0.5 to 1 ug RNA primed by random hexamers. TCRdb recomputed calls from the immunoSEQ multiplex PCR reads with MiXCR, one row per CDR3 protein. The sample carries 150,000 or so distinct CDR3 sequences, roughly 95% recorded once. The chain carries TRBV25-1 and TRBJ1-1; 7 bases map to TRBD1. The receptor was isolated from a human donor with Susac syndrome. Sequencing was done on a sample of CD4+ T cells from PBMCs. The chain's CDR3 is CASRVTTGDGAEAFF. CDR3 DNA: TGTGCCAGCAGGGTAACTACAGGGGATGGGGCTGAAGCTTTCTTT.